These 17 T cell receptor beta chains came from one sample sequenced in a study of blood T cell repertoires in COVID-19. Clones were read by immunoSEQ multiplex PCR, and TCRdb kept only the in-frame ones, dropping some. The table lists around 110,000 clones, around 80% of them singletons. The sequencing sample was made of peripheral blood. The receptors shown here come from a man aged 60-69 years with active or convalescent COVID-19.

The V call is TRBV28, the J call TRBJ1-2; 9 bases match TRBD1. Germline V gene sequence: CDR1 MDHEN, CDR2 SYDVKM. V shed 2 bases, J shed 6 bases, and the junction held 7 bases outside the gene matches. This CDR3 is 15 amino acids long. The CDR3 bases are TGTGCCAGCAGTTTAACAGGGACAGGGCAAGATGGCTACACCTTC. The encoded protein is CASSLTGTGQDGYTF.

This clone was recorded a few times. Other DNA sequences within the sample encode an identical CDR3. This chain uses TRBV3-1 (or the pseudogene TRBV3-2) with TRBJ2-6, with 8 bases fitting TRBD1. V shed 5 bases and J 2 bases; nucleotides not matched to a gene: 2. The germline V gene encodes CDR1 LGHDT and CDR2 YNNKEL (reference sequence). This CDR3 has 15 amino acids. This CDR3 reads CASSSDRAGANVLTF. The DNA of the CDR3 is TGTGCCAGCAGCTCGGACAGGGCTGGGGCCAACGTCCTGACTTTC.

The chain joins TRBV28 to TRBJ1-2; tentatively, D is TRBD1 (6 bases). Germline V gene lookup returns CDR1 MDHEN and CDR2 SYDVKM. Trimming removed 3 bases at V and 7 bases at J, with 15 bases between. The CDR3 consists of 14 residues. The CDR3 sequence: CASSFPDRLGGYTF. The CDR3 nucleotides are TGTGCCAGCAGTTTCCCTGACAGGTTGGGTGGCTACACCTTC.

As regards this clone: Within the sample, other DNA sequences also encode this same CDR3. The CDR3 region has the DNA TGCGCCAGCAGCGGGGGGGCCGGGGGTGGCTACACCTTC. Its protein product is CASSGGAGGGYTF. The chain links TRBV10-1 to TRBJ1-2; D is perhaps TRBD1 (6 bases). The CDR3 totals 13 residues. Germline V CDR1 and CDR2: WNHNN, SYGVQD (reference sequence). Trimming removed 6 bases from V and 7 bases from J, with 15 bases in between.

This clone was found many times. The chain has TRBV5-4 and TRBJ1-2, with D possibly matching TRBD1 (6 bases). V shed 4 bases and J shed 4 bases, with 20 bases lying between them. Germline CDR1 and CDR2: SGHNT and YYREEE (reference sequence). This CDR3 is built from 16 residues. CDR3: CASSHLGRGPFYGYTF. The CDR3 bases are TGTGCCAGCAGCCACCTGGGCAGGGGTCCTTTCTATGGCTACACCTTC.

V usage is TRBV5-4 and J usage is TRBJ2-7; D not resolved. Germline-derived CDR1 and CDR2 are SGHNT and YYREEE (reference sequence). Trimming took off 0 bases at V and 7 bases at J, with 14 bases between the two ends. This CDR3 contains 14 residues. The CDR3 DNA follows: TGTGCCAGCAGCTTGGAAAGTTTGGGCGATGAGCAGTACTTC. Protein: CASSLESLGDEQYF.

V is TRBV27 and J is TRBJ2-7, with 7 bases matching TRBD2. V was pared by 8 bases and J by 3 bases, with 1 base of the junction left unmatched. The germline V gene encodes CDR1 MNHEY and CDR2 SMNVEV (reference sequence). This CDR3 has 11 residues. For the CDR3, the DNA is TGTGCCAGCGGCGGGGGCTACGAGCAGTACTTC. Amino acids: CASGGGYEQYF.

The J gene is TRBJ2-7, the V gene TRBV7-3; 9 bases are shared with TRBD1. The V gene end was trimmed by 5 bases and the J gene end by 3 bases; junction bases not matched to a gene: 8. The CDR3 length is 15 residues. Germline V gene data show CDR1 as SGHTA and CDR2 as FQGTGA. The CDR3 nucleotides read TGTGCCAGCAGCCTGGGACAGGGAAGCTTCTACGAGCAGTACTTC. Protein product: CASSLGQGSFYEQYF. The full variable domain, its missing parts supplied by reference TRBV7-3 and TRBJ2-7, is GAGVSQTPSNKVTEKGKYVELRCDPISGHTALYWYRQSLGQGPEFLIYFQGTGAADDSGLPNDRFFAVRPEGSVSTLKIQRTERGDSAVYLCASSLGQGSFYEQYFGPGTRLTVT.

This clone was detected only a few times. V usage is TRBV2 and J usage is TRBJ2-1; TRBD2 agrees at 14 bases. The trim removed 8 bases at V and 7 bases at J, leaving 1 base unmatched. The length of the CDR3 is 13 residues. Germline V lookup: CDR1 SNHLY, CDR2 FYNNEI. The CDR3 here is CASGTSGRNEQFF. In DNA form, the CDR3 reads TGTGCCAGCGGGACTAGCGGGAGAAATGAGCAGTTCTTC.

In its sample, this clone was seen a few times. J is TRBJ1-2 and V is TRBV11-2; 7 nucleotides agree with TRBD1. The CDR3 has 14 residues. The V and J ends lost 5 bases and 7 bases, in that order; junction bases with no gene match: 10. CDR1 and CDR2 (germline): SGHAT, FQNNGV. As DNA, the CDR3 is TGTGCCAGCAGCCTGGACAGGTCCTTAGCTGGCTACACCTTC. The encoded protein is CASSLDRSLAGYTF.

This clone was seen once. This sequence joins TRBV7-6 and TRBJ2-7; TRBD2 matches at 10 bases. The germline V gene encodes CDR1 SGHVS and CDR2 FNYEAQ. With V trimmed by 1 base and J by 5 bases, 11 bases remained unmatched. This CDR3 region has 17 residues. For the CDR3, the DNA is TGTGCCAGCAGCTTAGGTCTAGCGGGAGAAGTATTGGACGAGCAGTACTTC. This codes for CASSLGLAGEVLDEQYF.

The chain carries TRBV7-3 and TRBJ2-3; no firm D call. The ends were cut back, 1 base at V and 4 bases at J, with 9 bases in the middle. The CDR3 totals 14 residues. From germline, CDR1 is SGHTA and CDR2 FQGTGA. CDR3 loop: CASSLMAVPDTQYF. The DNA for the CDR3 is TGTGCCAGCAGCTTAATGGCAGTCCCAGATACGCAGTATTTT.

The genes are TRBV5-6 and TRBJ2-7; TRBD2 matches 7 bases. With V trimmed by 4 bases and J by 3 bases, 10 bases remained unmatched. The germline gives CDR1 SGHDT, CDR2 YYEEEE. This CDR3 has 15 residues. The CDR3 sequence is CASSQAGTNLYEQYF. CDR3 bases: TGTGCCAGCAGCCAGGCCGGGACTAATCTCTACGAGCAGTACTTC.

The chain has TRBV13 and TRBJ2-2; D possibly corresponds to TRBD2 (5 bases). Germline CDR1 is PRHDT and CDR2 is FYEKMQ (reference sequence). The CDR3 has 14 amino acids. Trimming cost V 2 bases and J 7 bases, with 11 bases left between them. Written as DNA, the CDR3 is TGTGCCAGCAGCTTACCCAGCGAGGGCGGGGAGCTGTTTTTT. Protein: CASSLPSEGGELFF.

The chain is built from TRBV30 and TRBJ2-5; D might be TRBD2 (10 bases). Germline V CDR1 and CDR2: GTSNPN, SVGIG (reference sequence). The CDR3 is 16 amino acids. V was trimmed by 1 base and J by 12 bases, leaving 27 bases between them. CDR3 nucleotides: TGTGCCTGGAGTGGCTGGACAGGGGTTAGCGGGAGGCCCGAGTACTTC. Its translation: CAWSGWTGVSGRPEYF.

This clone was seen just once. The chain has TRBV5-6 and TRBJ2-7; 12 nucleotides agree with TRBD2. Germline V gene lookup returns CDR1 SGHDT and CDR2 YYEEEE. This CDR3 region has 17 residues. The junction had 12 bases not matched to a gene; V was cut back by 6 bases and J by 2 bases. CDR3 nucleotides: TGTGCCAGCACCGGGGGGTGGACTAGCGGGACCCCCTACGAGCAGTACTTC. It encodes CASTGGWTSGTPYEQYF.

As regards this clone: The same CDR3 arises from other DNA sequences in this sample as well. The rearrangement uses TRBV3-1 (or the pseudogene TRBV3-2) and TRBJ2-3, with D perhaps matching TRBD2 (6 bases). This CDR3 spans 15 amino acids. Germline V CDR1 and CDR2: LGHDT, YNNKEL (reference sequence). V lost 3 bases and J 1 base, leaving 11 bases between the germline ends. CDR3 amino acids: CASSQGGGRTDTQYF. The CDR3 DNA follows: TGTGCCAGCAGCCAGGGAGGCGGGCGCACAGATACGCAGTATTTT.